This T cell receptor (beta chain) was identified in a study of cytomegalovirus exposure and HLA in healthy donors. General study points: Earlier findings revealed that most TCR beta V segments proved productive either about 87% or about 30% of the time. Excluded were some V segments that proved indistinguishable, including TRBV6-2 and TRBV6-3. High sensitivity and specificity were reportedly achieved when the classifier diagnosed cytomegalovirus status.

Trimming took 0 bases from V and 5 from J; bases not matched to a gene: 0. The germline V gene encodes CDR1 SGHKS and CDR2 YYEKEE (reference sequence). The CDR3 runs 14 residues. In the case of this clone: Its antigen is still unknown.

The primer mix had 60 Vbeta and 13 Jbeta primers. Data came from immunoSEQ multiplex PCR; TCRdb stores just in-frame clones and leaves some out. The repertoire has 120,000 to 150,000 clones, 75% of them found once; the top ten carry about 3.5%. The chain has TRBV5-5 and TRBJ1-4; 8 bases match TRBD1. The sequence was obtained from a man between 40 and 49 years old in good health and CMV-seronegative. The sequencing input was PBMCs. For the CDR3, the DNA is TGTGCCAGCAGCTTGGGGACAGGGAATGAAAAACTGTTTTTT. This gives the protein CASSLGTGNEKLFF.